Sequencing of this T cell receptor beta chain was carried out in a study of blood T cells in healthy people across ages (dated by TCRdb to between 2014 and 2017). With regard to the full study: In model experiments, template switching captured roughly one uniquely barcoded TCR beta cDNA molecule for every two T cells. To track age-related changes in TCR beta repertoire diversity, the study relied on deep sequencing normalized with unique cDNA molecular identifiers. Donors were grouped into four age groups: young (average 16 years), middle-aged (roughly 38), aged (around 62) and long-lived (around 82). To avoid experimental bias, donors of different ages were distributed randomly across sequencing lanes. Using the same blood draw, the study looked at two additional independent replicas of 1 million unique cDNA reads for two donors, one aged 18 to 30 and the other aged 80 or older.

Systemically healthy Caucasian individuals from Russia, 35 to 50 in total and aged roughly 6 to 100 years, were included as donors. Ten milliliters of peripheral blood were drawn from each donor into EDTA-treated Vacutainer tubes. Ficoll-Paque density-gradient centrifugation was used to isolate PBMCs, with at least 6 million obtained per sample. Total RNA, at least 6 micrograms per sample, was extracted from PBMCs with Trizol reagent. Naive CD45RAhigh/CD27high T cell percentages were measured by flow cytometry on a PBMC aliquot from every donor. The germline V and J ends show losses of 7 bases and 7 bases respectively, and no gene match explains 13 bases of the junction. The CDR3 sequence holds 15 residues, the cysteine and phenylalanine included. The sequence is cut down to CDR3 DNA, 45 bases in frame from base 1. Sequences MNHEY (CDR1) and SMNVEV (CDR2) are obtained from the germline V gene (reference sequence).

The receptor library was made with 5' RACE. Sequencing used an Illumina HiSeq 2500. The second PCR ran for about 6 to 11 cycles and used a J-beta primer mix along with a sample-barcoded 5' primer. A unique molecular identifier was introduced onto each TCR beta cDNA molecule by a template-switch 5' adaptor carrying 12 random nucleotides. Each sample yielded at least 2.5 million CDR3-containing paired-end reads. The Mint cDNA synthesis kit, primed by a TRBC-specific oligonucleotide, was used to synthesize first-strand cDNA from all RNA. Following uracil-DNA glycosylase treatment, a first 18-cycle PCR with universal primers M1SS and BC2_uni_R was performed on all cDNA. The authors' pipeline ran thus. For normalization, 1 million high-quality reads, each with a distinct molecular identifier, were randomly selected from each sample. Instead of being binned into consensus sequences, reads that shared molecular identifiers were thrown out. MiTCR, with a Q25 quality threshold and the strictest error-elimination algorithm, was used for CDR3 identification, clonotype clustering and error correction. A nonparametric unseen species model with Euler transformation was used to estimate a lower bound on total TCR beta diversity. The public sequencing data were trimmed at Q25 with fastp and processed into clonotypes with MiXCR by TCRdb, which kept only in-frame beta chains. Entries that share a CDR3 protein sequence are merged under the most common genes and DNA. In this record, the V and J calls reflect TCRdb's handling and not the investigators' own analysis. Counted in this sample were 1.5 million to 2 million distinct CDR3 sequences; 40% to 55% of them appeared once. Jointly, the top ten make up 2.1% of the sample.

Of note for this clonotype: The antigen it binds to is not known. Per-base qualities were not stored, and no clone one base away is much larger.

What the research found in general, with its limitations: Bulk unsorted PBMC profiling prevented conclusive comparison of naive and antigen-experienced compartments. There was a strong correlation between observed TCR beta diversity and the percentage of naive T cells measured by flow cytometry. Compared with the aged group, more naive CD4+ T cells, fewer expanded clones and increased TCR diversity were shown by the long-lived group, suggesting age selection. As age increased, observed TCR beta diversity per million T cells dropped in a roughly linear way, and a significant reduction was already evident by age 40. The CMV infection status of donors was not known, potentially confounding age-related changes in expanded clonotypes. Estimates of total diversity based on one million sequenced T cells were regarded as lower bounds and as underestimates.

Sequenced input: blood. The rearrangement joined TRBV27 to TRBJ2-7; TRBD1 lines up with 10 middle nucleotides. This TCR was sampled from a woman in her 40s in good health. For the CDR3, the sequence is CASISTGTGVDEQYF. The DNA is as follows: TGTGCCAGCATCTCCACCGGGACAGGGGTCGATGAGCAGTACTTC.